This TCR beta chain was captured by sequencing in a study of cytomegalovirus exposure and HLA in healthy donors. V gave up 5 bases and J gave up 7 bases, with 21 bases separating them. This CDR3 region has 15 residues. Looked up from germline, CDR1 is MNHEY and CDR2 is SVGAGI. PCR amplification relied on 60 Vbeta primers (plus 13 Jbeta primers). TCRdb's copy holds only in-frame clones and misses some; the assay was immunoSEQ multiplex PCR. The sample comprises 100,000 to 150,000 clones, 80% of which are singletons, and approximately 10% rests with the top ten. The sequence came from a man aged 25 to 40 in good health and CMV-seropositive. This sequence joins TRBV6-5 and TRBJ2-7, with D possibly being TRBD2 (7 bases). The sequencing input was PBMCs. CDR3 in DNA: TGTGCCAGCAGTCCCGAGGGGGGGTACCTTGGGGAGCAGTACTTC. Residues: CASSPEGGYLGEQYF.